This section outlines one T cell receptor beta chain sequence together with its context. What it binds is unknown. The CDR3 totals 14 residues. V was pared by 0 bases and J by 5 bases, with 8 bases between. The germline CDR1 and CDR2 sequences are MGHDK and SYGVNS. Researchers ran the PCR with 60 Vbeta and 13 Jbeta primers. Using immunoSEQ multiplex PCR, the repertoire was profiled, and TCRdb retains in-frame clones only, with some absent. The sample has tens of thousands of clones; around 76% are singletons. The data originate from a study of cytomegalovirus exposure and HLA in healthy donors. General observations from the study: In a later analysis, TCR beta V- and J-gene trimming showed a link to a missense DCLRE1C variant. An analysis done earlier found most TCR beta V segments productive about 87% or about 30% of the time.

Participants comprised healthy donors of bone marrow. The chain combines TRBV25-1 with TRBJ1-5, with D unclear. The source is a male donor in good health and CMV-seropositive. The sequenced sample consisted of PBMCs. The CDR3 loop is CASSEYNTHQPQHF. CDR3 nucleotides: TGTGCCAGCAGTGAATATAACACCCATCAGCCCCAGCATTTT.